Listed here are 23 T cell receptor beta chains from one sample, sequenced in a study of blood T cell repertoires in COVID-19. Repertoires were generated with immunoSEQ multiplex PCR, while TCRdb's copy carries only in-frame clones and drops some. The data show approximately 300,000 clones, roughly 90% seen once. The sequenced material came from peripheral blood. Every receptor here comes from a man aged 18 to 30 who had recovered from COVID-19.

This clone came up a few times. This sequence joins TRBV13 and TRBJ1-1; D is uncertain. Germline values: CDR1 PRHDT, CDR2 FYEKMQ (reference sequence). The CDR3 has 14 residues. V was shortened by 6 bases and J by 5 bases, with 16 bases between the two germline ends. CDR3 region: CASRLTAAGTEAFF. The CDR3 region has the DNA TGTGCCAGCAGGCTAACAGCGGCGGGGACTGAAGCTTTCTTT. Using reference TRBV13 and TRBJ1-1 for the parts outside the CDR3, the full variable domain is AAGVIQSPRHLIKEKRETATLKCYPIPRHDTVYWYQQGPGQDPQFLISFYEKMQSDKGSIPDRFSAQQFSDYHSELNMSSLELGDSALYFCASRLTAAGTEAFFGQGTRLTVV.

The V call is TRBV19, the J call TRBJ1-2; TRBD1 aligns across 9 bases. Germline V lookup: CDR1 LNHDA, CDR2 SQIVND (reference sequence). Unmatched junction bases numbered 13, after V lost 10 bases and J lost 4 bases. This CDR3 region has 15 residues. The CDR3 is CAIRDPGQGPYGYTF. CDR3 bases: TGTGCCATTCGAGACCCGGGACAGGGTCCCTATGGCTACACCTTC.

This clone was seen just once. The CDR3 protein is CASSPNYYTEAFF. CDR3 DNA sequence: TGTGCCAGCAGCCCCAACTACTACACTGAAGCTTTCTTT. The J gene is TRBJ1-1, the V gene TRBV11-3; D is ambiguous. The V end lost 5 bases, the J end lost 3 bases, and 10 bases lay between the germline ends. This CDR3 spans 13 amino acids. Germline V lookup: CDR1 SGHNT, CDR2 YENEEA.

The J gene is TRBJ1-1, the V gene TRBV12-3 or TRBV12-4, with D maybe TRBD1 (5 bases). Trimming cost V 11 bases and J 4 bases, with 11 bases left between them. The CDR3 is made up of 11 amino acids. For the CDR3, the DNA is TGTGCCGTACAGGTGAGCACTGAAGCTTTCTTT. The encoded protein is CAVQVSTEAFF.

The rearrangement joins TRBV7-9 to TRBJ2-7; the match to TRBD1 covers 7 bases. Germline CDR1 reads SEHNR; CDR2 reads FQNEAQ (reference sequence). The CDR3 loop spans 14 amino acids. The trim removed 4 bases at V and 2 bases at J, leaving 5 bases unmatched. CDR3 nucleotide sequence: TGTGCCAGCAGCTCCCCCCAGGGGGCCTACGAGCAGTACTTC. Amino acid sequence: CASSSPQGAYEQYF.

The CDR3 region is CASSMVDRGHGYTF. In DNA, the CDR3 is TGTGCCAGTAGTATGGTCGACAGGGGGCACGGCTACACCTTC. This chain links TRBV19 with TRBJ1-2; 10 positions match TRBD1. V dropped 3 bases and J dropped 8; count of bases not matched to a gene: 6. The germline gives CDR1 LNHDA, CDR2 SQIVND (reference sequence). The CDR3 sequence is 14 residues long.

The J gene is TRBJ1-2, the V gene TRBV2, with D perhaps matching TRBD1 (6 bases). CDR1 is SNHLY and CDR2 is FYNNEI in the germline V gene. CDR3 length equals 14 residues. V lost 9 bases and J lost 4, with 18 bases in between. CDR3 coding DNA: TGTGCCAGGACTCCTACAGGGACCGCCTATGGCTACACCTTC. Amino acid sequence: CARTPTGTAYGYTF.

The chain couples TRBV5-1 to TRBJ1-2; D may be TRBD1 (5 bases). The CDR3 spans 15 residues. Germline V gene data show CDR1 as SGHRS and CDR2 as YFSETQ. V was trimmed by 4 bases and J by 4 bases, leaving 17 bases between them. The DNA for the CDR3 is TGCGCCAGCAGCCAAGGGGCGCATGGGGCCTATGGCTACACCTTC. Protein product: CASSQGAHGAYGYTF.

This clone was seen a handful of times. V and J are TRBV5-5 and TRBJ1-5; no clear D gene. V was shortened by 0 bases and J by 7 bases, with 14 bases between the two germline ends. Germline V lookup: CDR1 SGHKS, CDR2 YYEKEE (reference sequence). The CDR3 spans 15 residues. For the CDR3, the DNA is TGTGCCAGCAGCTTGGGACATACCCTGAGCCAGCCCCAGCATTTT. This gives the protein CASSLGHTLSQPQHF.

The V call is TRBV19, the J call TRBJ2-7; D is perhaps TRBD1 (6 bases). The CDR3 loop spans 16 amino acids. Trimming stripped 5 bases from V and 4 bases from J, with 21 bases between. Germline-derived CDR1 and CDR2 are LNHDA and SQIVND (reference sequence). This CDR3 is CASSRAGAFRTYEQYF. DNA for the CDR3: TGTGCCAGTAGTCGGGCAGGGGCCTTTCGAACTTACGAGCAGTACTTC. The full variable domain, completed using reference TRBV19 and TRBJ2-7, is DGGITQSPKYLFRKEGQNVTLSCEQNLNHDAMYWYRQDPGQGLRLIYYSQIVNDFQKGDIAEGYSVSREKKESFPLTVTSAQKNPTAFYLCASSRAGAFRTYEQYFGPGTRLTVT.

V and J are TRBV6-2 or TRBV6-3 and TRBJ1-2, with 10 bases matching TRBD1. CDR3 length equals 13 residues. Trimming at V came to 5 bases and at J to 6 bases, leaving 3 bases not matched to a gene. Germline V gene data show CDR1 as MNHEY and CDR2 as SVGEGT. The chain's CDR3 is CASSPDRGNGYTF. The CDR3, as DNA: TGTGCCAGCAGTCCGGACAGGGGGAATGGCTACACCTTC.

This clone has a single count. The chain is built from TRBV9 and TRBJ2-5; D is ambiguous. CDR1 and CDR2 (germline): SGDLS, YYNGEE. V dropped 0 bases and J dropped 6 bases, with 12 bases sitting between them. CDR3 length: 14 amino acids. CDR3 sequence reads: CASSVASATQTQYF. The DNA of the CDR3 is TGTGCCAGCAGCGTAGCCTCCGCTACCCAGACCCAGTACTTC.

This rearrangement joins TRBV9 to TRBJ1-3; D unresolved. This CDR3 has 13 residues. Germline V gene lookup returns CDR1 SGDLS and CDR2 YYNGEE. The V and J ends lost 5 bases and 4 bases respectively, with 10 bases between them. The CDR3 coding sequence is TGTGCCAGCAGTGTGGCATTCGGAAACACCATATATTTT. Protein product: CASSVAFGNTIYF.

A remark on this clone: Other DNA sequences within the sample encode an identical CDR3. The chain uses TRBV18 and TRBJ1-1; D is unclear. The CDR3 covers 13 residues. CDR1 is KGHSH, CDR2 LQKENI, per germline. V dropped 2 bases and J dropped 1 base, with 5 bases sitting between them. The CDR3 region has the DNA TGTGCCAGCTCACCAGGCCAGAACACTGAAGCTTTCTTT. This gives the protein CASSPGQNTEAFF. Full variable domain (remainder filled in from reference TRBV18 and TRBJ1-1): NAGVMQNPRHLVRRRGQEARLRCSPMKGHSHVYWYRQLPEEGLKFMVYLQKENIIDESGMPKERFSAEFPKEGPSILRIQQVVRGDSAAYFCASSPGQNTEAFFGQGTRLTVV.

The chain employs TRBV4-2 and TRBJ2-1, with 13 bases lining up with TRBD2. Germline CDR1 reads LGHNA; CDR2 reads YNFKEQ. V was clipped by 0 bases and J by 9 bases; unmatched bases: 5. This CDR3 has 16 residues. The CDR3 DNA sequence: TGTGCCAGCAGCCAAGATCTGCGACTAGCGGGGGGTGAGCAGTTCTTC. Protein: CASSQDLRLAGGEQFF.

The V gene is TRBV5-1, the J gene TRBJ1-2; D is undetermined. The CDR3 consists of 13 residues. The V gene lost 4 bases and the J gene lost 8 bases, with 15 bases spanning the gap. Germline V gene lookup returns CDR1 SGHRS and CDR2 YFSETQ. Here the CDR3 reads CASSPPAVEGYTF. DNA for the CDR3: TGCGCCAGCAGCCCCCCGGCGGTGGAAGGCTACACCTTC.

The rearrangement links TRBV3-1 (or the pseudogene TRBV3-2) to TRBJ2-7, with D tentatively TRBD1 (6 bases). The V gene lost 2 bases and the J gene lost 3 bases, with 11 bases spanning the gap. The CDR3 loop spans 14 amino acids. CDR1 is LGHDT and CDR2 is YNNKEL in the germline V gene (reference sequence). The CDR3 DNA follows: TGTGCCAGCAGCCAAAAGGACAGCGGCTACGAGCAGTACTTC. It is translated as CASSQKDSGYEQYF.

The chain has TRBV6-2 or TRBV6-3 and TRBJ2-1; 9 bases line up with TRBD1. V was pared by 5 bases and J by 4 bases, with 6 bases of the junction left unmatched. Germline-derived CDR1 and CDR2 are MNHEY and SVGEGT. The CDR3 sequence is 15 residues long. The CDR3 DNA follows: TGTGCCAGCAGTCGGACAGGGGAACCTTACAATGAGCAGTTCTTC. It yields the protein CASSRTGEPYNEQFF.

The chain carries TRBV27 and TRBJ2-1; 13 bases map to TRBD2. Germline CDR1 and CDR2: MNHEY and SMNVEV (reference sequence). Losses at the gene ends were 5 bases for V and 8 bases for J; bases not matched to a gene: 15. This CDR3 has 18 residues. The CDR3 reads CASSRPGDQLAGGYEQFF. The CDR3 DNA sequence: TGTGCCAGCAGTCGGCCTGGGGATCAACTAGCGGGAGGGTATGAGCAGTTCTTC.

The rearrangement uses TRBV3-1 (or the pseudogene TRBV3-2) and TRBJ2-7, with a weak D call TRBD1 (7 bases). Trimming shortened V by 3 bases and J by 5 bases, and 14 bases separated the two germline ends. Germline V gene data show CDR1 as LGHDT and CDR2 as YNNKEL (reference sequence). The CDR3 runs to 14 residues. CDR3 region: CASSQEGAGNEQYF. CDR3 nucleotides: TGTGCCAGCAGCCAGGAGGGGGCTGGTAACGAGCAGTACTTC.

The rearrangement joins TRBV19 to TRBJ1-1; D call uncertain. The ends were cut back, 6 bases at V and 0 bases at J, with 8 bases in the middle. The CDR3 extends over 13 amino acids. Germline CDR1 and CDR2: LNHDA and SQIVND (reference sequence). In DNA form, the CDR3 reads TGTGCCAGTAGGACAAGCCTGAACACTGAAGCTTTCTTT. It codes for CASRTSLNTEAFF.

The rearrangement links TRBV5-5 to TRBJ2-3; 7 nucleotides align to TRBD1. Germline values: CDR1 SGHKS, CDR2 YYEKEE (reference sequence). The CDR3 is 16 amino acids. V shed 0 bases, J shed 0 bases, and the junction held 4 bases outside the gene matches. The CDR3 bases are TGTGCCAGCAGCTTGGGATCAGGGGGAAGCACAGATACGCAGTATTTT. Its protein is CASSLGSGGSTDTQYF.

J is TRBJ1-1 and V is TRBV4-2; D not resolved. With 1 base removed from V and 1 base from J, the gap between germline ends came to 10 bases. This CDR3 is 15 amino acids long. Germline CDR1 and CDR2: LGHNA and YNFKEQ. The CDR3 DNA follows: TGTGCCAGCAGCCAAGTCGCGGGGAGGAACACTGAAGCTTTCTTT. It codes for CASSQVAGRNTEAFF.